One and the same sample provided the 27 T cell receptor beta chains below, sequenced in a study of blood T cell repertoires in COVID-19. Assay: immunoSEQ multiplex PCR; the TCRdb copy retains only in-frame clones and omits some. The profile shows about 250,000 clones, 88% of them singletons. Sequenced material: peripheral blood. The receptors were gathered from an elderly man with acute or convalescent COVID-19.

The chain recombines TRBV7-9 with TRBJ1-5; 7 bases align to TRBD1. The V and J ends lost 8 bases and 0 bases, in that order; junction bases with no gene match: 13. Germline CDR1 is SEHNR and CDR2 is FQNEAQ (reference sequence). The CDR3 is 17 amino acids. The CDR3 region is CASLGTETILSNQPQHF. DNA for the CDR3: TGTGCCAGCCTGGGGACAGAAACTATCCTTAGCAATCAGCCCCAGCATTTT. Full variable domain (outside the CDR3, taken from reference TRBV7-9 and TRBJ1-5): DTGVSQNPRHKITKRGQNVTFRCDPISEHNRLYWYRQTLGQGPEFLTYFQNEAQLEKSRLLSDRFSAERPKGSFSTLEIQRTEQGDSAMYLCASLGTETILSNQPQHFGDGTRLSIL.

The V gene is TRBV12-3 or TRBV12-4, the J gene TRBJ2-2; no reliable D call. The CDR3 is 11 amino acids. V was trimmed by 6 bases and J by 7 bases, leaving 6 bases between them. This CDR3 is CASSSGGELFF. The CDR3, as DNA: TGTGCCAGCAGCTCAGGCGGGGAGCTGTTTTTT.

The gene calls are TRBV5-1 and TRBJ1-4, with 11 positions matching TRBD1. Germline V lookup: CDR1 SGHRS, CDR2 YFSETQ. This CDR3 comprises 16 residues. The junction had 4 bases not matched to a gene; V was cut back by 4 bases and J by 2 bases. In nucleotides, the CDR3 is TGCGCCAGCAGCGCCAGGGACAGGGGGACTAATGAAAAACTGTTTTTT. Translation: CASSARDRGTNEKLFF.

The chain recombines TRBV27 with TRBJ1-2; weak D call: TRBD1 (5 bases). This CDR3 is 16 amino acids long. V was cut by 4 bases and J by 8 bases, with 23 bases left in between. Germline CDR1 MNHEY, CDR2 SMNVEV (reference sequence). The CDR3 protein is CASSSAWTSPNRGYTF. CDR3 coding DNA: TGTGCCAGCAGTTCTGCATGGACATCCCCTAATCGGGGCTACACCTTC.

The sample holds a few counts of this clone. This sequence joins TRBV6-1 and TRBJ1-5, with D unclear. CDR3 length: 16 amino acids. Looked up from germline, CDR1 is MNHNS and CDR2 is SASEGT. Trimming pared 3 bases from V and 0 bases from J, leaving 12 bases between. DNA for the CDR3: TGTGCCAGCAGTGATTGGAGGAGGACTAGCAATCAGCCCCAGCATTTT. It encodes CASSDWRRTSNQPQHF.

The chain joins TRBV5-8 to TRBJ2-7; D unclear. This CDR3 has 14 amino acids. With 1 base removed from V and 4 bases from J, the gap between germline ends came to 12 bases. Germline CDR1 and CDR2: SGHTS and YDEGEE. The CDR3, as DNA: TGTGCCAGCAGCTTGTGGTCACGAGGATACGAGCAGTACTTC. Translating gives CASSLWSRGYEQYF.

The rearrangement links TRBV11-3 to TRBJ2-1; TRBD2 matches at 9 bases. J gave up 3 bases and V 0 bases, and 3 bases lay outside the gene matches. The CDR3 runs 16 residues. CDR1 and CDR2 from the germline V gene are SGHNT and YENEEA. The CDR3 is CASSLDGTSFYNEQFF. DNA for the CDR3: TGTGCCAGCAGCTTAGATGGGACTAGCTTCTACAATGAGCAGTTCTTC.

The gene calls are TRBV6-5 and TRBJ1-6; perhaps TRBD1 as D (6 bases). Germline CDR1 and CDR2: MNHEY and SVGAGI. V was trimmed by 6 bases and J by 6 bases, leaving 9 bases between them. The length of the CDR3 is 13 residues. The CDR3 DNA reads as TGTGCCAGCAGGGGGGCCCTTAATTCACCCCTCCACTTT. This codes for CASRGALNSPLHF.

CDR3 sequence reads: CASSRDRDEQYF. The CDR3 region has the DNA TGCGCCAGCAGCAGGGACAGGGACGAGCAGTACTTC. The genes are TRBV5-1 and TRBJ2-7; 9 nucleotides align to TRBD1. Trimming at V came to 4 bases and at J to 5 bases, leaving 1 base not matched to a gene. This CDR3 contains 12 residues. Germline V gives CDR1 SGHRS, CDR2 YFSETQ. Based on the CDR3 plus reference TRBV5-1 and TRBJ2-7, the full variable domain is KAGVTQTPRYLIKTRGQQVTLSCSPISGHRSVSWYQQTPGQGLQFLFEYFSETQRNKGNFPGRFSGRQFSNSRSEMNVSTLELGDSALYLCASSRDRDEQYFGPGTRLTVT.

As regards this clone: The sample has other DNA sequences that encode this CDR3 too. The chain couples TRBV2 to TRBJ2-1; 13 nucleotides match TRBD2. CDR3 size: 15 residues. After removal of 5 bases from V and 7 bases from J, the junction contained 5 bases not matched to a gene. Germline CDR1 SNHLY, CDR2 FYNNEI. CDR3 bases: TGTGCCAGCAGTCTAACTAGCGGGGGGGCTAATGAGCAGTTCTTC. Encoded protein: CASSLTSGGANEQFF. The variable domain in full, completed from reference TRBV2 and TRBJ2-1, reads EPEVTQTPSHQVTQMGQEVILRCVPISNHLYFYWYRQILGQKVEFLVSFYNNEISEKSEIFDDQFSVERPDGSNFTLKIRSTKLEDSAMYFCASSLTSGGANEQFFGPGTRLTVL.

V and J are TRBV5-4 and TRBJ2-7; TRBD2 matches 11 bases. Losses at the gene ends were 2 bases for V and 1 base for J; bases not matched to a gene: 2. CDR3 length: 15 residues. CDR1 and CDR2 (germline): SGHNT, YYREEE (reference sequence). CDR3 coding DNA: TGTGCCAGCAGCTTTGGGACTAGCGGTTCCTACGAGCAGTACTTC. It codes for CASSFGTSGSYEQYF.

The chain joins TRBV6-5 to TRBJ2-1; 7 bases fit TRBD2. Germline V lookup: CDR1 MNHEY, CDR2 SVGAGI. The CDR3 is 16 residues long. V lost 4 bases, J lost 2 bases, and 8 bases stayed unmatched. CDR3 sequence (DNA): TGTGCCAGCAGTTCAAGCGGGAATACGGCCTACAATGAGCAGTTCTTC. Translated, it gives CASSSSGNTAYNEQFF.

The chain couples TRBV7-9 to TRBJ2-1, with a possible D match to TRBD1 (6 bases). Looked up from germline, CDR1 is SEHNR and CDR2 is FQNEAQ (reference sequence). The CDR3 is made up of 12 amino acids. V dropped 6 bases and J dropped 5 bases, with 8 bases sitting between them. This chain's CDR3 is CASRRQDNEQFF. DNA for the CDR3: TGTGCCAGCAGACGACAGGACAATGAGCAGTTCTTC.

This clone was picked up one time. V and J are TRBV5-4 and TRBJ2-2, with TRBD2 matching over 14 bases. This CDR3 is built from 16 residues. Germline loops: CDR1 SGHNT, CDR2 YYREEE (reference sequence). V lost 4 bases and J lost 7; bases outside the gene matches: 6. Written as DNA, the CDR3 is TGTGCCAGCAGCAAGACTAGCGGGGGGGCCGACGGGGAGCTGTTTTTT. Translated: CASSKTSGGADGELFF.

The chain carries TRBV15 and TRBJ2-3, with 9 bases that match TRBD2. V was pared by 2 bases and J by 3 bases, with 3 bases of the junction left unmatched. The germline CDR1 and CDR2 sequences are LNHNV and YYDKDF (reference sequence). The length of the CDR3 is 15 residues. The CDR3 spells CATSRNSGSTDTQYF. As DNA, the CDR3 is TGTGCCACCAGCAGAAATAGCGGGAGTACAGATACGCAGTATTTT. The whole variable domain, remainder taken from reference TRBV15 and TRBJ2-3, is DAMVIQNPRYQVTQFGKPVTLSCSQTLNHNVMYWYQQKSSQAPKLLFHYYDKDFNNEADTPDNFQSRRPNTSFCFLDIRSPGLGDTAMYLCATSRNSGSTDTQYFGPGTRLTVL.

The rearrangement uses TRBV7-9 and TRBJ2-3, with D tentatively TRBD1 (5 bases). The germline V gene encodes CDR1 SEHNR and CDR2 FQNEAQ (reference sequence). The CDR3 totals 14 residues. Deletions cut 5 bases from V and 0 bases from J, with 9 bases between. CDR3 DNA: TGTGCCAGCAGCCCGACAGCGAGCACAGATACGCAGTATTTT. As protein: CASSPTASTDTQYF.

The CDR3 nucleotides read TGTGCCAGCCTTTCTGGGGGGACAGCCAAAAACATTCAGTACTTC. This sequence encodes CASLSGGTAKNIQYF. The J gene is TRBJ2-4, the V gene TRBV6-5; a weak D match, TRBD2 (6 bases). Germline V lookup: CDR1 MNHEY, CDR2 SVGAGI. V gave up 8 bases and J gave up 0 bases, with 14 bases separating them. This CDR3 is built from 15 residues.

The chain has TRBV3-1 (or the pseudogene TRBV3-2) and TRBJ1-2; TRBD1 is a possible D gene (6 bases). Germline values: CDR1 LGHDT, CDR2 YNNKEL (reference sequence). There are 15 residues in the CDR3. With 1 base removed from V and 0 bases from J, the gap between germline ends came to 9 bases. The CDR3 region has the DNA TGTGCCAGCAGCCAAGTTGCAGGGGCTAACTATGGCTACACCTTC. Translation: CASSQVAGANYGYTF.

This clone was picked up a small number of times. The J gene is TRBJ1-5, the V gene TRBV4-1, with 7 bases lining up with TRBD1. The junction had 13 bases not matched to a gene; V was cut back by 4 bases and J by 1 base. The CDR3 totals 18 residues. Per germline, CDR1 MGHRA and CDR2 YSYEKL. The CDR3 nucleotides read TGCGCCAGCAGCCTATTTAGTACTCAACAGGGGAGCAATCAGCCCCAGCATTTT. This encodes CASSLFSTQQGSNQPQHF.

In DNA, the CDR3 is TGTGCCATCAGTGACCCAACGGTGAACACTGAAGCTTTCTTT. Protein: CAISDPTVNTEAFF. V gene TRBV10-3 combines with J gene TRBJ1-1; D gene unclear. The CDR3 consists of 14 residues. The V end lost 3 bases, the J end lost 0 bases, and 8 bases lay between the germline ends. The germline V gene has CDR1 ENHRY and CDR2 SYGVKD.

The chain links TRBV5-1 to TRBJ2-7; TRBD2 matches at 15 bases. The J segment lost 0 bases and the V segment lost 3 bases, leaving 7 bases of the junction unmatched. Germline assignment: CDR1 SGHRS and CDR2 YFSETQ. The CDR3 extends over 18 amino acids. The CDR3 spells CASSSGVGLAGGSYEQYF. CDR3 nucleotides: TGCGCCAGCAGCTCGGGGGTGGGACTAGCGGGGGGCTCCTACGAGCAGTACTTC.

J is TRBJ2-7 and V is TRBV3-1 (or the pseudogene TRBV3-2); D possibly corresponds to TRBD2 (6 bases). CDR1 is LGHDT and CDR2 is YNNKEL in the germline V gene (reference sequence). The CDR3 runs 17 residues. V was pared by 4 bases and J by 0 bases, with 19 bases between. CDR3 amino acids: CASSLHSGRDHSYEQYF. The CDR3 nucleotides are TGTGCCAGCAGCCTTCACTCCGGGCGGGATCACTCCTACGAGCAGTACTTC.

This clone has a count of ten or more. The gene calls are TRBV28 and TRBJ2-7; D may be TRBD1 (6 bases). This CDR3 has 16 residues. The V gene's germline CDR1 is MDHEN and CDR2 SYDVKM. The V end lost 7 bases, the J end lost 0 bases, and 19 bases lay between the germline ends. The CDR3 nucleotides read TGTGCCAGCACGCTTTCCGGGACACCGAGCTCCTACGAGCAGTACTTC. Residues: CASTLSGTPSSYEQYF.

This sequence joins TRBV28 and TRBJ2-4; D is ambiguous. CDR1 MDHEN and CDR2 SYDVKM come from the germline V gene. Trimming left V 0 bases short and J 8 bases short, with 5 bases between. The CDR3 spans 12 residues. The CDR3 sequence: CASSLWGYIQYF. CDR3 in DNA: TGTGCCAGCAGTTTATGGGGCTACATTCAGTACTTC.

This sequence joins TRBV4-1 and TRBJ1-6; D not resolved. Between the trimmed V and J ends, which lost 0 bases and 9 bases, there was a span of 15 bases. Germline V gives CDR1 MGHRA, CDR2 YSYEKL. The CDR3 consists of 16 residues. CDR3 sequence (DNA): TGCGCCAGCAGCCAAGATACGTCCAGGATCACTTCACCCCTCCACTTT. As protein: CASSQDTSRITSPLHF.

The chain links TRBV29-1 to TRBJ1-1; TRBD1 aligns across 8 bases. This CDR3 spans 14 amino acids. Germline V gives CDR1 SQVTM, CDR2 ANQGSEA. V trimming: 6 bases; J trimming: 3 bases; junction bases outside the gene matches: 9. This chain's CDR3 is CSVARGRPDTEAFF. Written as DNA, the CDR3 is TGCAGCGTCGCCAGGGGGCGTCCGGACACTGAAGCTTTCTTT. The entire variable domain, with the rest obtained from reference TRBV29-1 and TRBJ1-1, is as follows: SAVISQKPSRDICQRGTSLTIQCQVDSQVTMMFWYRQQPGQSLTLIATANQGSEATYESGFVIDKFPISRPNLTFSTLTVSNMSPEDSSIYLCSVARGRPDTEAFFGQGTRLTVV.

The V and J genes are TRBV24-1 and TRBJ2-1, with 10 bases aligning to TRBD2. Germline V gives CDR1 KGHDR, CDR2 SFDVKD. The CDR3 runs to 19 residues. V shed 4 bases, J shed 1 base, and the junction held 12 bases outside the gene matches. The CDR3 DNA is TGTGCCACCAGTGAGGGCCTAACTAGCGGGATGAGTTCCTACAATGAGCAGTTCTTC. It is translated as CATSEGLTSGMSSYNEQFF.